This T cell receptor (beta chain) was documented in a study of T-cell memory formation after mild COVID-19. Findings and caveats of the study: Shrinking CD4+ clones were chiefly CM and EM; CD8+ ones were chiefly EMRA. Pre-infection memory held some responding clones, suggesting pre-existing cross-reactive T cells responded.

A remark on this clonotype: Antigen specificity is unknown.

The germline CDR1 and CDR2 sequences are LGHNA and YNFKEQ. V was cut by 0 bases and J by 3 bases, with 14 bases left in between. The CDR3 runs to 16 residues. TCRdb used MiXCR to reprocess the 5' RACE reads, holding one entry per CDR3 protein. The sample includes approximately 210,000 distinct CDR3 sequences, around 18% of them seen just once. The gene calls are TRBV4-2 and TRBJ2-5; D might be TRBD1 (5 bases). This clonotype originated in an adult woman who had mild COVID-19 (a few samples of this study predate the infection). Cell type and time point are not known. The sample comprised PBMCs or a T cell subset sorted from them (not recorded which). The CDR3 region is CASSQDPIQGEETQYF. The CDR3 DNA follows: TGTGCCAGCAGCCAAGACCCCATTCAAGGGGAAGAGACCCAGTACTTC.